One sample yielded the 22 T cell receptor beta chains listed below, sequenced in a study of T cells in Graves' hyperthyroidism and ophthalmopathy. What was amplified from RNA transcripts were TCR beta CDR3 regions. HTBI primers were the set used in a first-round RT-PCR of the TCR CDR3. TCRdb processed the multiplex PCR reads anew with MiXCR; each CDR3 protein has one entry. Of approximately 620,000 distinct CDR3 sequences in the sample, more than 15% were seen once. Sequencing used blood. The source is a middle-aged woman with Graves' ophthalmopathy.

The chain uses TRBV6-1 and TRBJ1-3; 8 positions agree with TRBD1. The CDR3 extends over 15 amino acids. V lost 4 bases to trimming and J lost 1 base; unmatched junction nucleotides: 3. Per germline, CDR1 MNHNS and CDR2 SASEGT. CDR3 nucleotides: TGTGCCAGCAGTGCCAGGGGGCAGTCTGGAAACACCATATATTTT. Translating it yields CASSARGQSGNTIYF.

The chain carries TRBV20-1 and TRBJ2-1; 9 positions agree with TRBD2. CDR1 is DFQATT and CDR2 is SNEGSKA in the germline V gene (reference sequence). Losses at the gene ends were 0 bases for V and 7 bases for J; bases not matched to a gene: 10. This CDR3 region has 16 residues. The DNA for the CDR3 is TGCAGTGCTAGAGATCACGCGGGAGGGCCGAAGAATGAGCAGTTCTTC. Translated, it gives CSARDHAGGPKNEQFF.

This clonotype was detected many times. In DNA, the CDR3 is TGTGCCAGCAGTGCGGGGCTGCGGACGGAATACTACGAGCAGTACTTC. It encodes CASSAGLRTEYYEQYF. The rearrangement links TRBV2 to TRBJ2-7; D tentatively fits TRBD1 or TRBD2 (5 bases each). The CDR3 sequence is 16 residues long. From germline, CDR1 is SNHLY and CDR2 FYNNEI. The V and J ends lost 4 bases and 3 bases respectively, with 19 bases between them.

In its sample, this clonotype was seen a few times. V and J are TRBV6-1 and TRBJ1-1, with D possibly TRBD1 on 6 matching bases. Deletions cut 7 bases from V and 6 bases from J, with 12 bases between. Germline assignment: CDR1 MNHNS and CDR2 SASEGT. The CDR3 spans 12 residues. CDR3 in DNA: TGTGCCAGCAACCCACAGGGAGCTGAAGCTTTCTTT. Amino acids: CASNPQGAEAFF.

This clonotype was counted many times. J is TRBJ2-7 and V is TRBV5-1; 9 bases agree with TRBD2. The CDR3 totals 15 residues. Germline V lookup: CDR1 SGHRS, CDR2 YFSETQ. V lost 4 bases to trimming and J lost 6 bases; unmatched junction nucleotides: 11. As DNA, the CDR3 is TGCGCCAGCAGCCTGGGTGGTAGCGGGAGTTTCGAGCAGTACTTC. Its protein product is CASSLGGSGSFEQYF.

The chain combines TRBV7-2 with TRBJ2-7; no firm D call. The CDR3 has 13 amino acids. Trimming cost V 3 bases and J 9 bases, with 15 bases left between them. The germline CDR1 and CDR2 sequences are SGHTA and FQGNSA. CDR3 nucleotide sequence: TGTGCCAGCAGCTTCCCCCCTTACCCACCGCAGTACTTC. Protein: CASSFPPYPPQYF.

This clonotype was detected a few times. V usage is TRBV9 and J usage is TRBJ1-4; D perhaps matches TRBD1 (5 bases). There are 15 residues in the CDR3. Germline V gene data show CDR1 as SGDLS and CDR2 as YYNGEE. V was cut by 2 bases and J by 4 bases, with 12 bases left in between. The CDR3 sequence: CASSVGAGHNEKLFF. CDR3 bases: TGTGCCAGCAGCGTCGGAGCAGGACATAATGAAAAACTGTTTTTT.

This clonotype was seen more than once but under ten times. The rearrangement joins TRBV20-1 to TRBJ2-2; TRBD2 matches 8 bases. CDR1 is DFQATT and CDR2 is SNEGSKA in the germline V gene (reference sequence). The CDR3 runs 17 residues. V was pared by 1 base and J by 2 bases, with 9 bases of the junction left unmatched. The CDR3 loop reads CSARGGGREGNTGELFF. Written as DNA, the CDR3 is TGCAGTGCTAGAGGAGGGGGACGGGAGGGCAACACCGGGGAGCTGTTTTTT.

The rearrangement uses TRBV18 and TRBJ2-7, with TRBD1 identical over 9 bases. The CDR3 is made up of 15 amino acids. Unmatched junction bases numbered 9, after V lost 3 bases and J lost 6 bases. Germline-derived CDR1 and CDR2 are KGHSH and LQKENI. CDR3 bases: TGTGCCAGCTCACCGGGACAGGGAGGGGTAGGCGAGCAGTACTTC. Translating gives CASSPGQGGVGEQYF.

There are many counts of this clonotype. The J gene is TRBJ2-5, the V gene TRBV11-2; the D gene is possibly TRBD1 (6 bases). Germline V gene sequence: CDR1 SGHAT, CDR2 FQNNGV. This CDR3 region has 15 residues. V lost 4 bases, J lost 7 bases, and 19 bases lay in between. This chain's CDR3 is CASSWEEGHPRTQYF. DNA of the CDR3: TGTGCCAGCAGCTGGGAAGAGGGACATCCGCGGACCCAGTACTTC.

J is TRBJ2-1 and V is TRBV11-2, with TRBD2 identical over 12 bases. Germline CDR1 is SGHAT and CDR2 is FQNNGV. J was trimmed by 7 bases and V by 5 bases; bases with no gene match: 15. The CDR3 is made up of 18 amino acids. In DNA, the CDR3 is TGTGCCAGCAGCCGACGACTAGCGGGAGAGGGGGTACATAATGAGCAGTTCTTC. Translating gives CASSRRLAGEGVHNEQFF.

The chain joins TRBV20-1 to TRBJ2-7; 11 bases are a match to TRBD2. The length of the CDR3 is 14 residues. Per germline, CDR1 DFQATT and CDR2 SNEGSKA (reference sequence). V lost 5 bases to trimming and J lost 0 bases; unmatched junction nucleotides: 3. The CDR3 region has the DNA TGCAGTGCTCCCGGGACTAGCGGCTCCTACGAGCAGTACTTC. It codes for CSAPGTSGSYEQYF.

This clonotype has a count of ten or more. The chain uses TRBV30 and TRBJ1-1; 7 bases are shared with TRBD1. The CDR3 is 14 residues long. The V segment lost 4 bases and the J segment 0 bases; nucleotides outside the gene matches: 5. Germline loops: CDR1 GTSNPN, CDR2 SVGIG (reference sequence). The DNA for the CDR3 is TGTGCCTGGACCTCCGGGACAGTGAACACTGAAGCTTTCTTT. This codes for CAWTSGTVNTEAFF. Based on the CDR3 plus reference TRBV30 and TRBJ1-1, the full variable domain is SQTIHQWPATLVQPVGSPLSLECTVEGTSNPNLYWYRQAAGRGLQLLFYSVGIGQISSEVPQNLSASRPQDRQFILSSKKLLLSDSGFYLCAWTSGTVNTEAFFGQGTRLTVV.

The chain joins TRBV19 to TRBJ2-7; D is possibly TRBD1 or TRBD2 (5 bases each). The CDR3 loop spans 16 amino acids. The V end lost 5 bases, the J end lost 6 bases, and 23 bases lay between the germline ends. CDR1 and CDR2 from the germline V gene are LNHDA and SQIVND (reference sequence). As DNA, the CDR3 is TGTGCCAGTAGTGCAATACCGGGACGAGGTGTGGCCGAGCAGTACTTC. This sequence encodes CASSAIPGRGVAEQYF.

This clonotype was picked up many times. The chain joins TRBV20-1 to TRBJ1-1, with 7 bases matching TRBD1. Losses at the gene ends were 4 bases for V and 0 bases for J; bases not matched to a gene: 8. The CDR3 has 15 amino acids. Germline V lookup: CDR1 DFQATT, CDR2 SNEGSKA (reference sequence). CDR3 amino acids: CSAKVRGRMNTEAFF. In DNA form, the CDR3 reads TGCAGTGCTAAAGTGAGGGGGCGGATGAACACTGAAGCTTTCTTT.

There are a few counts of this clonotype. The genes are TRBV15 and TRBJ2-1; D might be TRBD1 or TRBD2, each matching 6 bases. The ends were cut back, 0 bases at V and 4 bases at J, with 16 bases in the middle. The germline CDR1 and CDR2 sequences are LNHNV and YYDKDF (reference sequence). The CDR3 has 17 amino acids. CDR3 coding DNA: TGTGCCACCAGCAGAGAGGGGGCTGGGGGAGGATACAATGAGCAGTTCTTC. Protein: CATSREGAGGGYNEQFF. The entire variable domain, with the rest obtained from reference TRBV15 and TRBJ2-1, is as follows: DAMVIQNPRYQVTQFGKPVTLSCSQTLNHNVMYWYQQKSSQAPKLLFHYYDKDFNNEADTPDNFQSRRPNTSFCFLDIRSPGLGDTAMYLCATSREGAGGGYNEQFFGPGTRLTVL.

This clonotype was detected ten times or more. The CDR3 DNA reads TGTGCCAGCAGCTTAGGGACAGGGGGATATACGCAGTATTTT. Its translation: CASSLGTGGYTQYF. The V call is TRBV7-2, the J call TRBJ2-3; 10 nucleotides line up with TRBD1. The ends lost 1 base at V and 7 bases at J; junction bases unmatched: 2. The CDR3 spans 14 residues. Germline lookup yields CDR1 SGHTA and CDR2 FQGNSA.

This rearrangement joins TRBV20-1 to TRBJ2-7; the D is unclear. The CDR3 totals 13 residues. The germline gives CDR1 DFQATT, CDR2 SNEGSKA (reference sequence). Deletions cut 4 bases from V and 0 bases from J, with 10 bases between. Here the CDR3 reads CSAMAMSSYEQYF. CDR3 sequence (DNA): TGCAGTGCTATGGCTATGAGCTCCTACGAGCAGTACTTC.

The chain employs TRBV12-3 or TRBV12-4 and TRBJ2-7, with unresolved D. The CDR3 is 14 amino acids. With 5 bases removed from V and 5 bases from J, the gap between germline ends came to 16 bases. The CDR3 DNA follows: TGTGCCAGCAGTGTCCGGGCCTACCCGGACGAGCAGTACTTC. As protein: CASSVRAYPDEQYF.

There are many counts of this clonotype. The CDR3 region is CASSRTGGNQPQHF. Written as DNA, the CDR3 is TGTGCCAGCAGCCGAACCGGGGGTAATCAGCCCCAGCATTTT. The rearrangement joins TRBV12-3 or TRBV12-4 to TRBJ1-5, with TRBD1 as a possible D gene (5 bases). The CDR3 runs 14 residues. V lost 6 bases, J lost 4 bases, and 13 bases lay in between.

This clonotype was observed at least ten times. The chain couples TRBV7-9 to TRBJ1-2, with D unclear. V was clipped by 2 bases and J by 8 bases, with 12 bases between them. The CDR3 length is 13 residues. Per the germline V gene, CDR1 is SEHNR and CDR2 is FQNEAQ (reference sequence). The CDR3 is CASSLRTAFGYTF. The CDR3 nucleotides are TGTGCCAGCAGCTTAAGGACTGCGTTCGGCTACACCTTC. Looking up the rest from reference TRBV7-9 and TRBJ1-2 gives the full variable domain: DTGVSQNPRHKITKRGQNVTFRCDPISEHNRLYWYRQTLGQGPEFLTYFQNEAQLEKSRLLSDRFSAERPKGSFSTLEIQRTEQGDSAMYLCASSLRTAFGYTFGSGTRLTVV.

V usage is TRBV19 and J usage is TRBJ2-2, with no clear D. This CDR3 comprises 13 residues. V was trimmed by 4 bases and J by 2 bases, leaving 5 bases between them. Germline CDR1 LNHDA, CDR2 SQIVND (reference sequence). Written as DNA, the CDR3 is TGTGCCAGTAGTACCTACAACACCGGGGAGCTGTTTTTT. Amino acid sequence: CASSTYNTGELFF.